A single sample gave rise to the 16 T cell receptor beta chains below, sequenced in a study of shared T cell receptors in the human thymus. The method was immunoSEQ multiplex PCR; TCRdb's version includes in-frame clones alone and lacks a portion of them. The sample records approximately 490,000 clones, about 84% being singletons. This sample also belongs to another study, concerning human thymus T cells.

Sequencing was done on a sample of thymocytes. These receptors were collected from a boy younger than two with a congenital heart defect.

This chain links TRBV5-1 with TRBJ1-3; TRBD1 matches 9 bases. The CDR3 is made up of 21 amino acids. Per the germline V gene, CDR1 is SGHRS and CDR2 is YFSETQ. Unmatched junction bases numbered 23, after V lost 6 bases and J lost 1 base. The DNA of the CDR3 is TGCGCCAGCAAATATACTGCTTGCGGGACAGGGTGTGTGGGATCTGGAAACACCATATATTTT. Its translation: CASKYTACGTGCVGSGNTIYF.

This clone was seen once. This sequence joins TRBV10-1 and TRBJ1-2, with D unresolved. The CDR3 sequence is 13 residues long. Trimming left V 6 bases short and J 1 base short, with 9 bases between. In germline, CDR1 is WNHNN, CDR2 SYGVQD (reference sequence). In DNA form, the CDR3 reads TGCGCCAGCAGCCAAGTCGGTAACTATGGCTACACCTTC. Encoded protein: CASSQVGNYGYTF.

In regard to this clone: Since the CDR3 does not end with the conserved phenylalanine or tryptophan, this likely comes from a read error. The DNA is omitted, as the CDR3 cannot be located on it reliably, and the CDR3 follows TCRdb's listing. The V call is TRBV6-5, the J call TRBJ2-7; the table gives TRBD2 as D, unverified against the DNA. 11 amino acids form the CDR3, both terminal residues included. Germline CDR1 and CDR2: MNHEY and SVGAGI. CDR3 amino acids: CASSYLILLFG.

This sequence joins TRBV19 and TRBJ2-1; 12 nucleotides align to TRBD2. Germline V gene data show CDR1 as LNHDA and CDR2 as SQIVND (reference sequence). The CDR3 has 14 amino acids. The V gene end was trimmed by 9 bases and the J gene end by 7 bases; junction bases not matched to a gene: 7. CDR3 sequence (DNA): TGTGCCAGCATGACTAGCGGGAGAACGAATGAGCAGTTCTTC. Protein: CASMTSGRTNEQFF.

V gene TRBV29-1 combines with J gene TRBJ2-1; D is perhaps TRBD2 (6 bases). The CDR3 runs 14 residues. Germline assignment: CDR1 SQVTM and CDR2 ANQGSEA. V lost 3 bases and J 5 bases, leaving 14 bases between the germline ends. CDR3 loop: CSVDPAGWDNEQFF. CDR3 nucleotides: TGCAGCGTTGATCCGGCGGGATGGGACAATGAGCAGTTCTTC.

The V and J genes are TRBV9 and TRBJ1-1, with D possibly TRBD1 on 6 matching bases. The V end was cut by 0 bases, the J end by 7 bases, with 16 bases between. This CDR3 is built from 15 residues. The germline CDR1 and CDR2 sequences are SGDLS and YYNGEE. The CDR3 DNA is TGTGCCAGCAGCGTAGAGGGGGGACTAGGGGGTGAAGCTTTCTTT. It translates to CASSVEGGLGGEAFF. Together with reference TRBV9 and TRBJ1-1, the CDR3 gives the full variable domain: DSGVTQTPKHLITATGQRVTLRCSPRSGDLSVYWYQQSLDQGLQFLIQYYNGEERAKGNILERFSAQQFPDLHSELNLSSLELGDSALYFCASSVEGGLGGEAFFGQGTRLTVV.

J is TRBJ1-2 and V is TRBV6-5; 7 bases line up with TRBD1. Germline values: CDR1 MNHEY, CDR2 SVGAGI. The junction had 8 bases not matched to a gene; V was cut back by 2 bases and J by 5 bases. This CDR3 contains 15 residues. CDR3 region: CASSYIFGTEYGYTF. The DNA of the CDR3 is TGTGCCAGCAGTTACATATTCGGGACAGAGTATGGCTACACCTTC.

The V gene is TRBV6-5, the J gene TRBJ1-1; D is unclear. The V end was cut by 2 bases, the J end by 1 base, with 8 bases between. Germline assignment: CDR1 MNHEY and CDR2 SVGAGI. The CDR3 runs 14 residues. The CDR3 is CASSYRSPNTEAFF. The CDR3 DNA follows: TGTGCCAGCAGTTACAGGAGTCCGAACACTGAAGCTTTCTTT.

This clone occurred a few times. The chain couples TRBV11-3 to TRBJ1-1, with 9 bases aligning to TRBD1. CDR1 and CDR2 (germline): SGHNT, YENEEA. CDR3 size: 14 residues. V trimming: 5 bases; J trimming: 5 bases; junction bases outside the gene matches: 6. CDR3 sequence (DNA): TGTGCCAGCAGCCCGACAGGGGGTGTTACTGAAGCTTTCTTT. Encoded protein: CASSPTGGVTEAFF.

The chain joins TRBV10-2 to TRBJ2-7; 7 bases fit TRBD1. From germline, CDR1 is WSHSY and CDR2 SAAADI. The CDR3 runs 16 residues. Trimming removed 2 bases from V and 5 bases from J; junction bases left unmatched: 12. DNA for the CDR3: TGCGCCAGCAGTGAGGGAGCCTCCGGGACAGAGCACGAGCAGTACTTC. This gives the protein CASSEGASGTEHEQYF.

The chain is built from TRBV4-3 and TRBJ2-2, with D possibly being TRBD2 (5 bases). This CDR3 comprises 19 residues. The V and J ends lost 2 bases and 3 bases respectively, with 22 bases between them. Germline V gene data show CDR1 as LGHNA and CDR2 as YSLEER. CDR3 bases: TGCGCCAGCAGCCAAAGCCCCTCGGGCAGGCCGAGGGACACCGGGGAGCTGTTTTTT. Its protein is CASSQSPSGRPRDTGELFF.

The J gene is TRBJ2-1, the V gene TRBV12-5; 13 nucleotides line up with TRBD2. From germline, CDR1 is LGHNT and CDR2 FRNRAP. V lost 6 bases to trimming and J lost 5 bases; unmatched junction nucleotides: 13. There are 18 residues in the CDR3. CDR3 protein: CASGRVGTSGTLDNEQFF. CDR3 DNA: TGTGCTAGTGGCCGAGTGGGGACTAGCGGGACTCTAGACAATGAGCAGTTCTTC.

The CDR3: CASSQDGLAGGPGETQYF. Here the CDR3 DNA reads TGCGCCAGCAGCCAAGATGGTCTAGCGGGAGGGCCCGGGGAGACCCAGTACTTC. J is TRBJ2-5 and V is TRBV4-3; 12 bases are shared with TRBD2. The CDR3 is 18 amino acids. The V gene end was trimmed by 0 bases and the J gene end by 5 bases; junction bases not matched to a gene: 10. Germline values: CDR1 LGHNA, CDR2 YSLEER.

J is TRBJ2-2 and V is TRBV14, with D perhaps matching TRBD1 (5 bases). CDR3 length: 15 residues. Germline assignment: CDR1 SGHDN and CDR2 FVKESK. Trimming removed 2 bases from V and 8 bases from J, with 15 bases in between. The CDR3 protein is CASSQLGHRAGELFF. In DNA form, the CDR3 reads TGTGCCAGCAGCCAACTAGGACATCGGGCTGGGGAGCTGTTTTTT.

As DNA, the CDR3 is TGTGCCAGCAGCTTATCTGAGGCGCATGAAGCTTTCTTT. Protein product: CASSLSEAHEAFF. The chain employs TRBV11-3 and TRBJ1-1; D gene unclear. V lost 2 bases to trimming and J lost 7 bases, with 11 bases between them. The CDR3 runs 13 residues. Germline V gene sequence: CDR1 SGHNT, CDR2 YENEEA.

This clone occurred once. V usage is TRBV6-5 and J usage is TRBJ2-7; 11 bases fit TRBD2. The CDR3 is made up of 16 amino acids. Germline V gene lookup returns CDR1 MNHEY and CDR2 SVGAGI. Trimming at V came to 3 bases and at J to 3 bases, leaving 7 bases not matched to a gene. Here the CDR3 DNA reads TGTGCCAGCAGTTATGAAGGGACTAGCGGCAACTACGAGCAGTACTTC. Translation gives CASSYEGTSGNYEQYF.